This passage covers 2 T cell receptor beta chains from one sample sequenced in a study of T cell responses to AZD1222 COVID-19 vaccine. Profiled with immunoSEQ multiplex PCR; TCRdb holds only in-frame clones, not every one. The sample has about 150,000 clones, approximately 89% seen once. The sample was peripheral blood, taken on day 0 of MenACWY control vaccination. These receptors originate from an adult in good health.

V usage is TRBV18 and J usage is TRBJ1-2, with 9 positions matching TRBD1. The V segment lost 0 bases and the J segment 4 bases; nucleotides outside the gene matches: 3. This CDR3 contains 15 residues. Germline CDR1 and CDR2: KGHSH and LQKENI. CDR3 residues: CASSPPRTGAYGYTF. CDR3 bases: TGTGCCAGCTCACCACCACGGACAGGGGCCTATGGCTACACCTTC.

The chain joins TRBV4-3 to TRBJ2-1, with no clear D. Germline lookup yields CDR1 LGHNA and CDR2 YSLEER. This CDR3 contains 16 residues. V was shortened by 0 bases and J by 2 bases, with 11 bases between the two germline ends. This CDR3 is CASSQDPDRAYNEQFF. As DNA, the CDR3 is TGCGCCAGCAGCCAAGACCCGGACCGAGCCTACAATGAGCAGTTCTTC.